This TCR beta chain was sequenced in a study of blood T cell repertoires in COVID-19. In the study overall: Samples taken during acute and convalescent COVID-19 were collected in the United States, Italy and Spain. In each case, the material was cDNA or gDNA derived from T cells, B-cell-depleted T cells, or PBMCs.

Authors' data handling: Reference gene primer amplification in the assay estimated nucleated cell counts. Sequencing was performed with immunoSEQ multiplex PCR; in TCRdb, only in-frame clones are kept and a portion is missing. V and J calls and clone size are given by that table; D and trimming were obtained from the DNA. The sample shows tens of thousands of clones, approximately 82% of them seen only once. This CDR3 contains 15 residues. Germline loops: CDR1 SGHTA, CDR2 FQGNSA. The V and J ends lost 3 bases and 0 bases respectively, with 9 bases between them. Input material: peripheral blood. The chain links TRBV7-2 to TRBJ1-5; D may be TRBD1 (6 bases). This receptor was obtained from a man aged 55 to 70 with acute or convalescent COVID-19. CDR3 sequence (DNA): TGTGCCAGCAGCTTCGGGACAAATAGCAATCAGCCCCAGCATTTT. Translated: CASSFGTNSNQPQHF.